The T cell receptor (beta chain) described here comes from a study of PD-1 blockade in classical Hodgkin lymphoma (dated by TCRdb to the early 2020s). With regard to the full study: Nivolumab dosing was 3 mg/kg intravenously every 2 weeks, continuing until either disease progression or unacceptable toxicity. A peripheral blood immune signature of response to PD-1 blockade in classical Hodgkin lymphoma was defined using TCR beta sequencing and CyTOF.

Genomic DNA was extracted with the Qiagen DNeasy kit from unsorted PBMCs and from negatively selected CD4+ and CD8+ fractions. Amplification of TCR beta CDR3 regions was done by immunoSEQ multiplex PCR with primers that anneal to V and J segments. A synthetic immune receptor repertoire was used to minimize amplification bias, and remaining bias was computationally removed after sequencing. Per the source publication's procedure: Custom Python scripts were used to quantify repertoire diversity as the Shannon entropy index. The unsorted, CD4+ and CD8+ repertoires were each analyzed separately, with the exception of combined analyses, where CD4+ and CD8+ sequences were merged in silico. A clone counted as expanded when the clone's frequency after treatment rose at least 2-fold relative to C1D1, and clones undetected at baseline were given a pseudocount of 0.5. Clones with 0 or 1 copy at C1D1 were defined as singleton clones, while clones with 2 or more copies were defined as non-singleton clones. Clones expanded in unsorted samples were labelled as CD4+, CD8+ or unknown by matching protein sequences in sorted samples from the same patient. Wilcoxon tests on paired samples were used to test diversity changes from C1D1 to C4D1. What TCRdb holds here is the immuneACCESS table cut down to in-frame rearrangements. Part of the clones is not present; checked against another copy, under half of the missing clones reflect an unresolved V gene, and the others are unexplained. V, J and clone size are those of that table, while D and trimming were read from the DNA. The sample table records 90,000 to 140,000 clones; approximately 89% of these occur just once. The top ten hold around a fifth of the sample.

From cysteine to phenylalanine, the CDR3 is 20 amino acids long. Left in the record is the CDR3 DNA by itself, 60 bases read in frame from the first base. Trimming takes 0 bases from V and 0 bases from J, and the germline ends sit 24 bases apart. CDR1 and CDR2 are drawn from the germline V gene: MGHRA, YSYEKL. General study outcomes and caveats: The study covered only a single clinical trial cohort, and the causes of the repertoire differences, possibly disease activity or prior therapy, were still not defined. By C4D1, a significant rise was seen in CD4+ TCR diversity but not in CD8+ TCR diversity (p=0.0027 vs p=0.16), and the rise was most apparent among complete responders (p=0.02). Patients starting nivolumab less than 1 year after ASCT had lower diversity and were excluded from later analyses to avoid confounding by immune reconstitution. Trial patients with a complete response had baseline diversity similar to that of newly diagnosed patients, while partial responders and progressors had significantly lower diversity. Baseline TCR diversity was reported to be lower in newly diagnosed patients than in healthy donors, and even lower in relapsed/refractory patients.

Explained via the paper, the time point label denotes: cycle 4 day 1 (C4D1), after more than 5 weeks of nivolumab. Every trial patient had relapsed following autologous stem cell transplantation, and prior brentuximab vedotin exposure was what differed among cohorts A, B and C. The trial cohort included around 60 patients with relapsed/refractory classical Hodgkin lymphoma, and each patient had a best overall response of complete response, partial response or progressive disease. In the multi-cohort phase II CheckMate 205 trial, trial patients received single-agent nivolumab. Best overall response was determined by an independent review committee according to the 2007 International Working Group response criteria. Trial PBMCs were collected immediately before nivolumab initiation (C1D1) and during therapy at cycle 2 day 1 and cycle 4 day 1. Peripheral blood was collected in 8 mL Vacutainer Cell Preparation Tubes, from which PBMCs were isolated by centrifugation and then cryopreserved.

A note on this clone: Its cognate antigen has yet to be identified. Per-base quality was not reported, and no clone a single base away is much larger than it.

Material: peripheral blood mononuclear cells (PBMCs), obtained before the fourth cycle of nivolumab. This chain is built from TRBV4-1 and TRBJ2-7, with the D gene call left open. The clonotype was recovered from a human donor with classical Hodgkin lymphoma. The DNA sequence reads TGCGCCAGCAGCCAAGAATTCGGGCTCTTCTCGCGAGGCAGCTCCTACGAGCAGTACTTC. This encodes CASSQEFGLFSRGSSYEQYF.